One sample yielded the 26 T cell receptor beta chains listed below, sequenced in a study of spatial heterogeneity in lung cancer. Stated time point: sample taken at primary tumor resection. Sequencing was performed on whole RNA extracted from tumor and nontumor lung tissue, or from frozen PBMC, and the material was left unsorted. Each CDR3 protein is one row after TCRdb ran MiXCR on the 5' RACE reads. The sample shows around 12,000 distinct CDR3 sequences, 14% of them seen only once. The sample consisted of PBMCs, taken at surgery. The receptor source for this set is a female donor with early-stage non-small cell lung cancer.

This clonotype occurred many times. The rearrangement links TRBV5-1 to TRBJ2-6; D ambiguous. The V end was cut by 0 bases, the J end by 0 bases, with 7 bases between. Germline values: CDR1 SGHRS, CDR2 YFSETQ. The CDR3 runs to 16 residues. As DNA, the CDR3 is TGCGCCAGCAGCTTGGCGGTGAGCTCTGGGGCCAACGTCCTGACTTTC. Residues: CASSLAVSSGANVLTF.

The chain is built from TRBV7-9 and TRBJ2-7, with D perhaps matching TRBD1 or TRBD2 (5 bases each). Per germline, CDR1 SEHNR and CDR2 FQNEAQ (reference sequence). The V and J ends lost 5 bases and 2 bases respectively, with 19 bases between them. This CDR3 has 16 residues. DNA for the CDR3: TGTGCCAGCAGCACAGGCCGGGGTAGCGAGGCCTACGAGCAGTACTTC. This gives the protein CASSTGRGSEAYEQYF.

This clonotype is medium-sized by share. The chain is built from TRBV29-1 and TRBJ1-1; no clear D. From germline, CDR1 is SQVTM and CDR2 ANQGSEA. The CDR3 totals 13 residues. The V end was cut by 0 bases, the J end by 7 bases, with 12 bases between. CDR3 sequence (DNA): TGCAGCGTTGAAGAGCCTAGGGAGAATGAAGCTTTCTTT. Its protein product is CSVEEPRENEAFF.

In its sample, this clonotype was seen many times. CDR3 in amino acids: CASSLTRTENSNQPQHF. For the CDR3, the DNA is TGTGCCAGCAGCTTGACCCGGACGGAAAATAGCAATCAGCCCCAGCATTTT. The V and J genes are TRBV5-5 and TRBJ1-5; D ambiguous. V gave up 1 base and J gave up 0 bases, with 14 bases separating them. The CDR3 totals 17 residues. Germline V gene sequence: CDR1 SGHKS, CDR2 YYEKEE (reference sequence).

This clonotype appeared many times. The chain couples TRBV2 to TRBJ2-7; tentative D call: TRBD2 (5 bases). V lost 6 bases, J lost 0 bases, and 18 bases lay in between. The CDR3 totals 16 residues. The germline V gene encodes CDR1 SNHLY and CDR2 FYNNEI. The CDR3 DNA is TGTGCCAGCAGCCGAGGGCCTGGGCCGATCTCCTACGAGCAGTACTTC. Translation: CASSRGPGPISYEQYF. The full variable domain, with the rest looked up from reference TRBV2 and TRBJ2-7, is EPEVTQTPSHQVTQMGQEVILRCVPISNHLYFYWYRQILGQKVEFLVSFYNNEISEKSEIFDDQFSVERPDGSNFTLKIRSTKLEDSAMYFCASSRGPGPISYEQYFGPGTRLTVT.

This clonotype is labeled medium-sized (0.01 to 0.1%). V usage is TRBV12-3 or TRBV12-4 and J usage is TRBJ2-7; 7 bases agree with TRBD2. The CDR3 sequence is 15 residues long. V was pared by 4 bases and J by 6 bases, with 12 bases of the junction left unmatched. CDR3 coding DNA: TGTGCCAGCAGTTCCCCTAGCGGCCTAGGCCGCGAGCAGTACTTC. It codes for CASSSPSGLGREQYF.

This clonotype occurred many times. This chain links TRBV7-2 with TRBJ2-7; D ambiguous. The V gene lost 4 bases and the J gene lost 5 bases, with 9 bases spanning the gap. The CDR3 contains 12 residues. The germline CDR1 and CDR2 sequences are SGHTA and FQGNSA. The CDR3 region has the DNA TGTGCCAGCAGCTCGGCAAGTAACGAGCAGTACTTC. Residues: CASSSASNEQYF. Based on the CDR3 plus reference TRBV7-2 and TRBJ2-7, the full variable domain is GAGVSQSPSNKVTEKGKDVELRCDPISGHTALYWYRQSLGQGLEFLIYFQGNSAPDKSGLPSDRFSAERTGGSVSTLTIQRTQQEDSAVYLCASSSASNEQYFGPGTRLTVT.

The rearrangement uses TRBV6-2 or TRBV6-3 and TRBJ2-2, with a weak D call TRBD2 (6 bases). The CDR3 sequence is 15 residues long. Germline V gene data show CDR1 as MNHEY and CDR2 as SVGEGT. V was shortened by 0 bases and J by 5 bases, with 10 bases between the two germline ends. The CDR3 nucleotides are TGTGCCAGCAGTTACTCCACTAGCTTAACCGGGGAGCTGTTTTTT. It translates to CASSYSTSLTGELFF.

In this sample, this clonotype turned up many times. V gene TRBV7-2 combines with J gene TRBJ2-2; no firm D call. The V end lost 2 bases, the J end lost 8 bases, and 21 bases lay between the germline ends. From germline, CDR1 is SGHTA and CDR2 FQGNSA. This CDR3 has 17 residues. As DNA, the CDR3 is TGTGCCAGCAGCTTATTCTACCGTCAATCCACCCGGGGGGAGCTGTTTTTT. Translating it yields CASSLFYRQSTRGELFF.

This clonotype showed up many times. This chain joins TRBV7-9 and TRBJ2-3, with 9 bases identical to TRBD2. Germline V lookup: CDR1 SEHNR, CDR2 FQNEAQ (reference sequence). Trimming at V came to 0 bases and at J to 6 bases, leaving 10 bases not matched to a gene. The CDR3 has 17 residues. The DNA of the CDR3 is TGTGCCAGCAGCTTAGCGCAAACCGCGGGGGGGCTGGATACGCAGTATTTT. It specifies CASSLAQTAGGLDTQYF.

Comment on this clonotype: A clone one base away is much larger, so this may be a read error. V gene TRBV6-5 combines with J gene TRBJ2-7, with D tentatively TRBD2 (6 bases). TRBJ2-1 explains the end of the DNA better; the J call may be wrong. The germline gives CDR1 MNHEY, CDR2 SVGAGI. The length of the CDR3 is 15 residues. CDR3 region: CASSYRGTPPYEQFF. The DNA for the CDR3 is TGTGCCAGCAGTTACCGCGGGACGCCTCCCTACGAGCAGTTCTTC.

This chain links TRBV5-1 with TRBJ2-1; D ambiguous. Germline CDR1 is SGHRS and CDR2 is YFSETQ. Trimming left V 3 bases short and J 9 bases short, with 16 bases between. This CDR3 has 14 amino acids. The CDR3 spells CASSYFPDRGEQFF. CDR3 DNA sequence: TGCGCCAGCAGCTATTTCCCGGACCGCGGTGAGCAGTTCTTC.

The chain recombines TRBV5-5 with TRBJ2-5; TRBD1 is a possible D gene (5 bases). The CDR3 covers 15 residues. Trimming removed 5 bases from V and 2 bases from J, with 16 bases in between. CDR1 and CDR2 from the germline V gene are SGHKS and YYEKEE (reference sequence). CDR3 protein: CASRGQGYSQETQYF. Here the CDR3 DNA reads TGTGCCAGCAGAGGGCAGGGTTATTCTCAAGAGACCCAGTACTTC. Full variable domain (outside the CDR3, taken from reference TRBV5-5 and TRBJ2-5): DAGVTQSPTHLIKTRGQQVTLRCSPISGHKSVSWYQQVLGQGPQFIFQYYEKEERGRGNFPDRFSARQFPNYSSELNVNALLLGDSALYLCASRGQGYSQETQYFGPGTRLLVL.

In this sample, this clonotype is medium-sized. The rearrangement joins TRBV5-1 to TRBJ2-7; 11 bases map to TRBD2. The V segment lost 0 bases and the J segment 2 bases; nucleotides outside the gene matches: 4. CDR3 size: 16 residues. The V gene's germline CDR1 is SGHRS and CDR2 YFSETQ. CDR3 residues: CASSLGGLAVPYEQYF. The CDR3 DNA is TGCGCCAGCAGCTTGGGGGGACTAGCGGTTCCCTACGAGCAGTACTTC.

By share of the sample, this clonotype is medium-sized. The chain combines TRBV6-2 or TRBV6-3 with TRBJ1-5, with a tentative D call TRBD1 (6 bases). The CDR3 totals 15 residues. The germline gives CDR1 MNHEY, CDR2 SVGEGT. The germline V and J ends were trimmed by 6 bases and 0 bases, with 12 bases remaining between them. In DNA, the CDR3 is TGTGCCAGCAGACCCGGGACATTTAGCAATCAGCCCCAGCATTTT. Translation gives CASRPGTFSNQPQHF.

This clonotype occurred many times. The rearrangement joins TRBV5-4 to TRBJ2-7, with D uncertain. Per the germline V gene, CDR1 is SGHNT and CDR2 is YYREEE (reference sequence). The CDR3 runs to 14 residues. V shed 0 bases and J shed 3 bases, with 10 bases lying between them. CDR3 bases: TGTGCCAGCAGCTTGGGGGGTAGGGTCTACGAGCAGTACTTC. Amino acids: CASSLGGRVYEQYF.

By share of the sample, this clonotype is medium-sized (0.01 to 0.1%). The chain carries TRBV29-1 and TRBJ1-6; TRBD1 is a possible D gene (5 bases). CDR3 length: 14 residues. Germline V gene sequence: CDR1 SQVTM, CDR2 ANQGSEA. V shed 6 bases and J shed 7 bases, with 16 bases lying between them. The CDR3: CSVTVGVGNSPLHF. Written as DNA, the CDR3 is TGCAGCGTGACCGTGGGGGTCGGCAATTCACCCCTCCACTTT.

This clonotype was seen repeatedly, ten times or more. The J gene is TRBJ2-1, the V gene TRBV6-4; 7 bases fit TRBD1. V trimming: 2 bases; J trimming: 7 bases; junction bases outside the gene matches: 8. CDR3 length: 15 amino acids. Germline-derived CDR1 and CDR2 are MRHNA and SNTAGT. CDR3 protein: CASSDVSGGRNEQFF. In nucleotides, the CDR3 is TGTGCCAGCAGTGACGTGTCAGGGGGAAGGAATGAGCAGTTCTTC.

The chain recombines TRBV5-5 with TRBJ2-1; 10 bases agree with TRBD2. The CDR3 has 16 residues. The J segment lost 10 bases and the V segment lost 3 bases, leaving 13 bases of the junction unmatched. Germline CDR1 SGHKS, CDR2 YYEKEE (reference sequence). The CDR3 nucleotides read TGTGCCAGCAGCTGGGGGGCTAGCGGGAGTTTAGAAGAGCAGTTCTTC. It is translated as CASSWGASGSLEEQFF.

This clonotype was picked up many times. The chain joins TRBV7-9 to TRBJ2-1, with TRBD2 identical over 7 bases. The V and J ends lost 5 bases and 4 bases, in that order; junction bases with no gene match: 8. Germline V CDR1 and CDR2: SEHNR, FQNEAQ (reference sequence). The CDR3 is 15 amino acids. The CDR3 is CASSRAGPSYNEQFF. The DNA of the CDR3 is TGTGCCAGCAGCCGAGCGGGACCTAGTTACAATGAGCAGTTCTTC.

This clonotype was seen at least ten times. The CDR3 nucleotides are TGTGCCAGCTTGCAGCTACTCTCCTACGAGCAGTACTTC. Translation gives CASLQLLSYEQYF. The rearrangement joins TRBV2 to TRBJ2-7; no clear D. Trimming took 8 bases from V and 0 from J, leaving 11 bases between them. Germline V lookup: CDR1 SNHLY, CDR2 FYNNEI. There are 13 residues in the CDR3.

This clonotype was observed many times. The rearrangement links TRBV7-2 to TRBJ2-3; 15 bases are a match to TRBD2. CDR3 length: 16 residues. Germline assignment: CDR1 SGHTA and CDR2 FQGNSA. V dropped 4 bases and J dropped 8; count of bases not matched to a gene: 7. The CDR3 coding sequence is TGTGCCAGCAGCTCCCCGGGACTAGCGGGAGGAGGTACGCAGTATTTT. Encoded protein: CASSSPGLAGGGTQYF.

This clonotype was seen many times. This chain links TRBV7-2 with TRBJ2-7, with no clear D. The CDR3 runs 14 residues. Deletions cut 3 bases from V and 5 bases from J, with 14 bases between. From germline, CDR1 is SGHTA and CDR2 FQGNSA. The DNA for the CDR3 is TGTGCCAGCAGCTTCCCCAGGTCCCCCCACGAGCAGTACTTC. Translating gives CASSFPRSPHEQYF.

This clonotype was seen at least ten times. V is TRBV6-5 and J is TRBJ2-5, with D possibly called TRBD1 or TRBD2 (5 bases each). Germline CDR1 is MNHEY and CDR2 is SVGAGI. The V end lost 6 bases, the J end lost 5 bases, and 19 bases lay between the germline ends. This CDR3 is built from 15 residues. Here the CDR3 reads CASRFYGTPIETQYF. The CDR3 nucleotides read TGTGCCAGCAGGTTTTACGGGACCCCGATCGAGACCCAGTACTTC.

This clonotype was recorded at least ten times. The chain uses TRBV6-2 or TRBV6-3 and TRBJ2-3, with TRBD2 matching 9 bases. The CDR3 contains 16 residues. Per the germline V gene, CDR1 is MNHEY and CDR2 is SVGEGT. Unmatched junction bases numbered 2, after V lost 1 base and J lost 0 bases. Here the CDR3 reads CASSYWRGGSTDTQYF. In DNA form, the CDR3 reads TGTGCCAGCAGTTACTGGCGGGGGGGAAGCACAGATACGCAGTATTTT.

This clonotype is labeled medium-sized. This chain connects TRBV12-3 or TRBV12-4 to TRBJ2-3; TRBD2 agrees at 7 bases. CDR3 size: 16 residues. Losses at the gene ends were 4 bases for V and 3 bases for J; bases not matched to a gene: 10. CDR3 region: CASSYGPGRETDTQYF. The CDR3 coding sequence is TGTGCCAGCAGTTACGGTCCGGGGCGGGAGACAGATACGCAGTATTTT.